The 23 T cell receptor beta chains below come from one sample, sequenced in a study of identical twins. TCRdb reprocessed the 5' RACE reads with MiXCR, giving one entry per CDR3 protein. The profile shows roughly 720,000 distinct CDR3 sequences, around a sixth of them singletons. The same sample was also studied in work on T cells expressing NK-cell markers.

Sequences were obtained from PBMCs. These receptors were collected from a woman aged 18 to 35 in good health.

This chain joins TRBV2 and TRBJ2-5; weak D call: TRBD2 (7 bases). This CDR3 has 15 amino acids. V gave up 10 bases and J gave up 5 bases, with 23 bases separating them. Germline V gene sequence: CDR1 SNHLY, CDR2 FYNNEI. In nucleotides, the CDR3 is TGTGCCAACCCCTCAACGGCCGGGGGGCTGGAGACCCAGTACTTC. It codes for CANPSTAGGLETQYF.

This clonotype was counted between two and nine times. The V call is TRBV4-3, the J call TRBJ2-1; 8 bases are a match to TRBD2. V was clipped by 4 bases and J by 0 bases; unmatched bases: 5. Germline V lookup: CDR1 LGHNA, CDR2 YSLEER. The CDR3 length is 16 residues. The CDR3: CASSRFLAGSYNEQFF. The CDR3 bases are TGCGCCAGCAGCCGGTTCCTAGCGGGCTCCTACAATGAGCAGTTCTTC.

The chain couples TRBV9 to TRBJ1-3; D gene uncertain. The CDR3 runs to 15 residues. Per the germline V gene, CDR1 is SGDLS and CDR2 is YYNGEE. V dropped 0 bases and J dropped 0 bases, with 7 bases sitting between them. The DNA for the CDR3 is TGTGCCAGCAGCGTAGGCCCCAGCTCTGGAAACACCATATATTTT. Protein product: CASSVGPSSGNTIYF.

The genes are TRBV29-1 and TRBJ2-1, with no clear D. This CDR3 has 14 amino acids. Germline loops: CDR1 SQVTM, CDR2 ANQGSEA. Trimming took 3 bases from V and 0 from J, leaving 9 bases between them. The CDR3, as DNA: TGCAGCGTTGATAGCACACACTCCTACAATGAGCAGTTCTTC. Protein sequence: CSVDSTHSYNEQFF.

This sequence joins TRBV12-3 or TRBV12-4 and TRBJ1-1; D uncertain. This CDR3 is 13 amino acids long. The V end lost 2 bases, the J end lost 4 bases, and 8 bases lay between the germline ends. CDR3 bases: TGTGCCAGCAGTTTATATAGGGCCACTGAAGCTTTCTTT. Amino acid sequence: CASSLYRATEAFF.

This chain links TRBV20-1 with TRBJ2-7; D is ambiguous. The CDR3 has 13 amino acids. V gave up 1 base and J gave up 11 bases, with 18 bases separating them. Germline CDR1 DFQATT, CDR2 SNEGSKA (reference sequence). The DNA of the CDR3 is TGCAGTGCTAGAGCACCGGCCCAACCTGTTGAGTACTTC. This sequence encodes CSARAPAQPVEYF.

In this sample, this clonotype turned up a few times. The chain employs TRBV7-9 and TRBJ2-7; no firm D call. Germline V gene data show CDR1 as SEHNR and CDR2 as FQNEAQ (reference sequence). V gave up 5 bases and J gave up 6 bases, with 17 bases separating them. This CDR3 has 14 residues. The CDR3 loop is CASSIHGPSGEQYF. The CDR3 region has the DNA TGTGCCAGCAGCATCCATGGCCCCTCGGGCGAGCAGTACTTC.

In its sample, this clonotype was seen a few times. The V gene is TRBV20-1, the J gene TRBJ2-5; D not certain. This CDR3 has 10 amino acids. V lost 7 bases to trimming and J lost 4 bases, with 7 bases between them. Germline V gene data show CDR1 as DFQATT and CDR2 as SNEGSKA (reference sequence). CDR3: CSGQRETQYF. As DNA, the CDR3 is TGCAGTGGGCAGCGAGAGACCCAGTACTTC.

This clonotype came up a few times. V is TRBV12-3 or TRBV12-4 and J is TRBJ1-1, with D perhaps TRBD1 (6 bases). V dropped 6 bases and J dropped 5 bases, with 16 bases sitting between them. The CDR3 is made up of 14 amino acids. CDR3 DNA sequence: TGTGCCAGCAGGGCACAGGGTTTAGGGACTGAAGCTTTCTTT. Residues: CASRAQGLGTEAFF.

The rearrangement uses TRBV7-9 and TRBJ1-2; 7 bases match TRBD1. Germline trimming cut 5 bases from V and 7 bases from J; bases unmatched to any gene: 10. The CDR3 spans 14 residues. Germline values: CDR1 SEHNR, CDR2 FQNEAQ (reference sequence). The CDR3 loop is CASSLQGSGSGYTF. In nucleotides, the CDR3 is TGTGCCAGCAGCCTACAGGGGAGCGGGAGTGGCTACACCTTC.

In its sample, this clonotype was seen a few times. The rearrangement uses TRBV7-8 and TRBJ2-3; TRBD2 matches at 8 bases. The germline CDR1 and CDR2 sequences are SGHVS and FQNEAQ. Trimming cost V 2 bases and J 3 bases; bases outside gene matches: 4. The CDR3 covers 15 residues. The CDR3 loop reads CASSLWGTRTDTQYF. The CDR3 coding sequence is TGTGCCAGCAGCTTATGGGGGACTAGGACAGATACGCAGTATTTT.

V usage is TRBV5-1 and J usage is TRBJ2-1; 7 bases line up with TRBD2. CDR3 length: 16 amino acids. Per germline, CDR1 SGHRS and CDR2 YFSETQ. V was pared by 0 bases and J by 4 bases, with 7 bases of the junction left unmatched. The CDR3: CASSLAGAGVYNEQFF. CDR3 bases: TGCGCCAGCAGCTTGGCCGGCGCGGGGGTGTACAATGAGCAGTTCTTC.

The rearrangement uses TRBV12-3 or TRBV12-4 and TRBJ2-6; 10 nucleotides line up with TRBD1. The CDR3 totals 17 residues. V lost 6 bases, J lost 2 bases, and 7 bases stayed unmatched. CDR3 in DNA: TGTGCCAGCAGGAGACAGGGGGCGAGTACTGGGGCCAACGTCCTGACTTTC. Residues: CASRRQGASTGANVLTF.

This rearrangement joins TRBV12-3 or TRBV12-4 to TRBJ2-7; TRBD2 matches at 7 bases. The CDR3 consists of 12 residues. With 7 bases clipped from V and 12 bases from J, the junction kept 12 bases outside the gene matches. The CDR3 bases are TGTGCCAGCACCCCAAGGGGAGGGGAACTGTACTTC. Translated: CASTPRGGELYF.

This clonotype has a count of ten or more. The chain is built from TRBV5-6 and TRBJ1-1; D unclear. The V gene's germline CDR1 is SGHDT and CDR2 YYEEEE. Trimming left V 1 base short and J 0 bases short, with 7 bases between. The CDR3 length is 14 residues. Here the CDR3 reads CASSLIVVNTEAFF. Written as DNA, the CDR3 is TGTGCCAGCAGCTTGATAGTCGTGAACACTGAAGCTTTCTTT.

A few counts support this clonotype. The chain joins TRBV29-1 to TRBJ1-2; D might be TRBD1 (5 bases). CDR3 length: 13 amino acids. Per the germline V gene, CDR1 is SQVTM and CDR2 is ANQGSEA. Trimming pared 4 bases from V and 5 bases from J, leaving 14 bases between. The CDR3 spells CSVGRDGGYGYTF. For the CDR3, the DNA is TGCAGCGTTGGTCGGGACGGGGGTTATGGCTACACCTTC.

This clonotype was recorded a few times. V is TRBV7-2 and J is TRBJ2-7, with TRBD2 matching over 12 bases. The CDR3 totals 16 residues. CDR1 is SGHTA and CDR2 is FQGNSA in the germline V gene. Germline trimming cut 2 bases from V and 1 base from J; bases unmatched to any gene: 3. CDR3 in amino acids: CASSLRLAGASYEQYF. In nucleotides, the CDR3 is TGTGCCAGCAGCTTAAGACTAGCGGGAGCGTCCTACGAGCAGTACTTC.

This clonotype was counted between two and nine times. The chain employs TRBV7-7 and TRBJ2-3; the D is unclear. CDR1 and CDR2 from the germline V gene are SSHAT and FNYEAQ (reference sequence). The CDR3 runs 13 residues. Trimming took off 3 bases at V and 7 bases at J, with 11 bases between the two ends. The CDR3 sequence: CASSLNSMNTQYF. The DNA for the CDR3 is TGTGCCAGCAGCTTGAACTCGATGAATACGCAGTATTTT.

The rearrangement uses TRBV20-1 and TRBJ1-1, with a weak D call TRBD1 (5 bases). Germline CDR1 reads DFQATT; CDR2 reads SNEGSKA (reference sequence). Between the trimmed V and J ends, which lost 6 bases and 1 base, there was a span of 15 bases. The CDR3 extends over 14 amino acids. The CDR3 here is CSARTGASNTEAFF. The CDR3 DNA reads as TGCAGTGCGAGAACCGGGGCCTCGAACACTGAAGCTTTCTTT.

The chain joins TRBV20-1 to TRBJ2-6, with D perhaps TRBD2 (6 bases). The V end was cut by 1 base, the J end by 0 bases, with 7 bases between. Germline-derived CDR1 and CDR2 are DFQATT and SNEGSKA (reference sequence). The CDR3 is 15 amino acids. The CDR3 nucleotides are TGCAGTGCTAGAGGGAGGGGCTCTGGGGCCAACGTCCTGACTTTC. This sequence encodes CSARGRGSGANVLTF.

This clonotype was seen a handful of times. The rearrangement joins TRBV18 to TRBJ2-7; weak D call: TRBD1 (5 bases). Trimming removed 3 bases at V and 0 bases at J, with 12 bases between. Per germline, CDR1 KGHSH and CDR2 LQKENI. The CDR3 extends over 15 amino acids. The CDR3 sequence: CASSPRQYSSYEQYF. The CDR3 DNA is TGTGCCAGCTCACCGCGACAGTACTCCTCCTACGAGCAGTACTTC.

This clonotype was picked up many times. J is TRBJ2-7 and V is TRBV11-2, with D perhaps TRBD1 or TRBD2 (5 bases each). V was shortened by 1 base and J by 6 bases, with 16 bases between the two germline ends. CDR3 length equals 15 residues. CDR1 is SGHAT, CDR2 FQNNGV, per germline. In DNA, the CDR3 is TGTGCCAGCAGCTTAGTCACGGGACCCCTGGGCGAGCAGTACTTC. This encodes CASSLVTGPLGEQYF.

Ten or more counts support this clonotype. The CDR3 DNA is TGTGCCAGCAGTTTAGGACACAACTATGGCTACACCTTC. This gives the protein CASSLGHNYGYTF. The genes are TRBV12-3 or TRBV12-4 and TRBJ1-2; D remains unclear. This CDR3 contains 13 residues. V was cut by 1 base and J by 2 bases, with 5 bases left in between.